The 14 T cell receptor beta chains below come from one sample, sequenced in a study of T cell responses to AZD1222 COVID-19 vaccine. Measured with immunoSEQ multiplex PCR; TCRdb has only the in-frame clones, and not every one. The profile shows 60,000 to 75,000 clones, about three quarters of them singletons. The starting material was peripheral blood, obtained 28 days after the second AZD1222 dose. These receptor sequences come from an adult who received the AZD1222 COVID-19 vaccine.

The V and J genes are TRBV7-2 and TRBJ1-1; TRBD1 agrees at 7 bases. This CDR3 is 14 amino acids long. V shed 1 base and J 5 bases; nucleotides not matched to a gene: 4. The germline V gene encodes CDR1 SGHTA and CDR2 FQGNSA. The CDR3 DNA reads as TGTGCCAGCAGCTTAGAGACAGGGTCGACTGAAGCTTTCTTT. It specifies CASSLETGSTEAFF.

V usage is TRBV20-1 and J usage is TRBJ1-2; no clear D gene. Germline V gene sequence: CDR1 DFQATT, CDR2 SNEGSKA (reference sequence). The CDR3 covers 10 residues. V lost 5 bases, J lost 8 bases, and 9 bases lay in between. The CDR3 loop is CSAPFGGYTF. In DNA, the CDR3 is TGCAGTGCTCCTTTCGGGGGCTACACCTTC.

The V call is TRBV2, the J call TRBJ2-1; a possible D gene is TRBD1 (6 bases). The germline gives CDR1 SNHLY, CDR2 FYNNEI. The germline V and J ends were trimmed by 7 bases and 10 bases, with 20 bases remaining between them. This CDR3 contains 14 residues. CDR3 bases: TGTGCCAGCATGAGGCAGGGGCCTGTTGACGAGCAGTTCTTC. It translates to CASMRQGPVDEQFF.

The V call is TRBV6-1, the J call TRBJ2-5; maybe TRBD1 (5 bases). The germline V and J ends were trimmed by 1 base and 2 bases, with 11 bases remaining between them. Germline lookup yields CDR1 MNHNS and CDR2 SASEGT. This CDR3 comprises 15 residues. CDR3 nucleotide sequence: TGTGCCAGCAGTGAAGTGGGCGCAGGGCAAGAGACCCAGTACTTC. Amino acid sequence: CASSEVGAGQETQYF.

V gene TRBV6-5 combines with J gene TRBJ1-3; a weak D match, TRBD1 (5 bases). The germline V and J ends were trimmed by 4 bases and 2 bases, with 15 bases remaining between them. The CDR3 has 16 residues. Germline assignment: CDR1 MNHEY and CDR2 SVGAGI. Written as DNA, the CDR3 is TGTGCCAGCAGTTCCTCCTACAGACAGCCTGGAAACACCATATATTTT. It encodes CASSSSYRQPGNTIYF.

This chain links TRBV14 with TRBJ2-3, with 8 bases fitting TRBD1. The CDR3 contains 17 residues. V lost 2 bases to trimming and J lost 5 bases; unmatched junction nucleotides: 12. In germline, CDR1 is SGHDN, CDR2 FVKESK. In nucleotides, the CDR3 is TGTGCCAGCAGCCAAAGAGTGGGACAGGCCGACGGAGATACGCAGTATTTT. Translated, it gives CASSQRVGQADGDTQYF.

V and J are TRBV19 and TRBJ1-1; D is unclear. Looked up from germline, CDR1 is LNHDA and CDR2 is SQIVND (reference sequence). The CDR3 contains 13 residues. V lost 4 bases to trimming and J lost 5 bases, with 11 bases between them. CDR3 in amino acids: CASSKVQSTEAFF. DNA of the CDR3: TGTGCCAGTAGTAAGGTCCAGTCGACTGAAGCTTTCTTT.

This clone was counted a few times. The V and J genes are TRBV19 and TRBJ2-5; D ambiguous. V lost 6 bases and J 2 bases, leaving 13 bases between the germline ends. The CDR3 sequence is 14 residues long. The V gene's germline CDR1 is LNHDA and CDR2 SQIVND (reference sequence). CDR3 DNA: TGTGCCAGTAGCCCCGCGGATCTACAAGAGACCCAGTACTTC. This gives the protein CASSPADLQETQYF.

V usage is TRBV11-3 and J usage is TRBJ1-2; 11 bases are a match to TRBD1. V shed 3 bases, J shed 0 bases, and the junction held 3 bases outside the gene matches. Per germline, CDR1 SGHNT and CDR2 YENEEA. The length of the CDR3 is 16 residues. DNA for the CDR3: TGTGCCAGCAGCTTTAGGACAGGGGGCCCTAACTATGGCTACACCTTC. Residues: CASSFRTGGPNYGYTF.

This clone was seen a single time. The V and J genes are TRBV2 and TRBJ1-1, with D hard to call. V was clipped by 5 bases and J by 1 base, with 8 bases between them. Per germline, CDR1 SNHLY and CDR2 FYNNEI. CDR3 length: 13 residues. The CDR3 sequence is CASSPDTNTEAFF. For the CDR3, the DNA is TGTGCCAGCAGTCCTGACACGAACACTGAAGCTTTCTTT.

The CDR3 sequence is CASSQSRTANTEAFF. The CDR3 nucleotides are TGTGCCAGCAGCCAATCGAGGACAGCGAACACTGAAGCTTTCTTT. The chain employs TRBV14 and TRBJ1-1, with D possibly TRBD1 on 6 matching bases. The germline CDR1 and CDR2 sequences are SGHDN and FVKESK. This CDR3 is 15 amino acids long. V lost 2 bases and J 1 base, leaving 11 bases between the germline ends.

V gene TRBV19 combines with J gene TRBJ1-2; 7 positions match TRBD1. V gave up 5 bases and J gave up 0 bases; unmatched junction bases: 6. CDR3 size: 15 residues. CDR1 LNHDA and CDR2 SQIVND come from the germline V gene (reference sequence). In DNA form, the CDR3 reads TGTGCCAGTAGTGACCGGGACAGAGCTAACTATGGCTACACCTTC. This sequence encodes CASSDRDRANYGYTF.

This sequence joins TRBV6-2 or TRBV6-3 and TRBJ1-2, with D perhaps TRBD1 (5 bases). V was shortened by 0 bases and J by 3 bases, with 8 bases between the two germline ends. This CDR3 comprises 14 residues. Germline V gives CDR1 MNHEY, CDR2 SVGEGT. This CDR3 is CASSYSRGDYGYTF. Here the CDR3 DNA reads TGTGCCAGCAGTTACTCGAGGGGAGACTATGGCTACACCTTC.

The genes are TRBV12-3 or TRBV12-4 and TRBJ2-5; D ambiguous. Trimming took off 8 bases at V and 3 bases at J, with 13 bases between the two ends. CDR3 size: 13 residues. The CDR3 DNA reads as TGTGCCAGCGCGAAGGGTATGGAAGAGACCCAGTACTTC. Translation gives CASAKGMEETQYF.